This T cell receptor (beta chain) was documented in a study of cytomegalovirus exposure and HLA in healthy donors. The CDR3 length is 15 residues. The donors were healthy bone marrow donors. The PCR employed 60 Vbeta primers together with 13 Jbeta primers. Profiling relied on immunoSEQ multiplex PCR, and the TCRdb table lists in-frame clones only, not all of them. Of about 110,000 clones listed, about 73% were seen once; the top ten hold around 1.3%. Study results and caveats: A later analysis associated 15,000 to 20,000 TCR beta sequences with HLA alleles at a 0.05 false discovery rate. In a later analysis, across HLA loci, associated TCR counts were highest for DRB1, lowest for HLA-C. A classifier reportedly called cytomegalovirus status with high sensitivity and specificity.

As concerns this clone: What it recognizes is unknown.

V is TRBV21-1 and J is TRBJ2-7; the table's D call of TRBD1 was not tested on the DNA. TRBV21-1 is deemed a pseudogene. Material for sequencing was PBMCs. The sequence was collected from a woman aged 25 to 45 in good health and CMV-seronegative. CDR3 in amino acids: CASTSLPRDIYEQYF. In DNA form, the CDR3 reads TGTGCCAGCACCTCGCTCCCGAGGGACATTTACGAGCAGTACTTC.